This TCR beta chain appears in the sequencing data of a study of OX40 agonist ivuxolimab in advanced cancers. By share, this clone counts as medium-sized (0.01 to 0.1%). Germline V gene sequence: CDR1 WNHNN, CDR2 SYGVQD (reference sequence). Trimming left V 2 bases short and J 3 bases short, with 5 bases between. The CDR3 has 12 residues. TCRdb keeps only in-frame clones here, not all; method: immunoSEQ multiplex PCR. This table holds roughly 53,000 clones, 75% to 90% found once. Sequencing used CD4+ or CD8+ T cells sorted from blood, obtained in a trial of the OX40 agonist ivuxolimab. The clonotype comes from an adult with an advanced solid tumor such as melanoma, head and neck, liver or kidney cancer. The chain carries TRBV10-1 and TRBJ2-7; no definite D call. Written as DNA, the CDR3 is TGCGCCAGCAGTGAGACGGGCTACGAGCAGTACTTC. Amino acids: CASSETGYEQYF.